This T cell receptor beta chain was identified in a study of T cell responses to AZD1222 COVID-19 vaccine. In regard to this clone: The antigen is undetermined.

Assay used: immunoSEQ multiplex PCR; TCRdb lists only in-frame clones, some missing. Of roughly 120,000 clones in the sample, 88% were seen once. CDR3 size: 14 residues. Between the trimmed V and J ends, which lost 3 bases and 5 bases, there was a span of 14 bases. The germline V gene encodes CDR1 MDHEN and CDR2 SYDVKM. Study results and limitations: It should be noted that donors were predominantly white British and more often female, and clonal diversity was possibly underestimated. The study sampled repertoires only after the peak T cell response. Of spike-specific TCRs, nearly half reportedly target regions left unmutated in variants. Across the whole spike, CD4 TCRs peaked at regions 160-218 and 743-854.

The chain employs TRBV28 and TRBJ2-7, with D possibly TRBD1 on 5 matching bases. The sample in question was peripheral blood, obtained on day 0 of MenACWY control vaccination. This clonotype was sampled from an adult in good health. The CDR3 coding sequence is TGTGCCAGCAGTTTCAGGGCGTTGCAGGACGAGCAGTACTTC. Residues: CASSFRALQDEQYF.